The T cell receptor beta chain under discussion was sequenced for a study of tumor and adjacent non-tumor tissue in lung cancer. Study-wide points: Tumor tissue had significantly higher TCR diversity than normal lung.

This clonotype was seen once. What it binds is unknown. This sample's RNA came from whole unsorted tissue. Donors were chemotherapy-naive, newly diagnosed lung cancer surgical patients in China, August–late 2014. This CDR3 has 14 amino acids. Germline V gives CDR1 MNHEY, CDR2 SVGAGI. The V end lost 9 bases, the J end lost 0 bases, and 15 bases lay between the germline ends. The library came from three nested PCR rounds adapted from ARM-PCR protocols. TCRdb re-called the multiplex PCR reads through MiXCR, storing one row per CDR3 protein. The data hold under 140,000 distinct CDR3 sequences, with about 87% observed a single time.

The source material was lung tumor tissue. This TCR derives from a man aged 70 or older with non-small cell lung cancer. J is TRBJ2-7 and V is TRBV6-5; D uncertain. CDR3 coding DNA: TGTGCCAGGAGTACAAGCTGGGCCTCCTACGAGCAGTACTTC. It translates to CARSTSWASYEQYF.